What follows are 6 T cell receptor beta chains derived from one specimen sequenced in a study of shared clonotypes between healthy human individuals. The protocol was immunoSEQ multiplex PCR, while the TCRdb copy is restricted to in-frame clones and leaves out a portion. The sample lists over 1.4 million clones; roughly 96% were seen once. The sample consisted of naive CD4+ T cells sorted from blood. The subset: CD45RA+ positively selected. These receptors came from a man aged 25-45 years in good health.

The chain is built from TRBV6-1 and TRBJ2-5; 7 bases map to TRBD1. The CDR3 totals 13 residues. The germline gives CDR1 MNHNS, CDR2 SASEGT. Trimming removed 6 bases from V and 5 bases from J; junction bases left unmatched: 6. DNA for the CDR3: TGTGCCAGCAGAGACAGGGTTCGGGAGACCCAGTACTTC. Its protein product is CASRDRVRETQYF.

The chain links TRBV6-1 to TRBJ1-4, with D unclear. Germline lookup yields CDR1 MNHNS and CDR2 SASEGT. The CDR3 is 14 residues long. The V gene lost 2 bases and the J gene lost 7 bases, with 11 bases spanning the gap. CDR3 bases: TGTGCCAGCAGTGAAATACCTACGAGTGAAAAACTGTTTTTT. This codes for CASSEIPTSEKLFF.

The CDR3 bases are TGTGCCAGCAGCTTAGTAGTCTTGGCAGCCCAAGAGACCCAGTACTTC. Amino acids: CASSLVVLAAQETQYF. J is TRBJ2-5 and V is TRBV11-2; no clear D gene. The CDR3 runs to 16 residues. V was trimmed by 1 base and J by 1 base, leaving 13 bases between them. CDR1 is SGHAT, CDR2 FQNNGV, per germline.

The genes are TRBV5-1 and TRBJ1-4, with D possibly matching TRBD1 (6 bases). V was pared by 3 bases and J by 0 bases, with 12 bases between. Germline CDR1 SGHRS, CDR2 YFSETQ. The CDR3 is 16 residues long. The CDR3 loop reads CASSSGQPSTNEKLFF. The CDR3 coding sequence is TGCGCCAGCAGCTCCGGACAGCCCTCAACTAATGAAAAACTGTTTTTT.

The CDR3, as DNA: TGTGCCAGCAGTCCCCGGGACAGAGGAAACACCATATATTTT. It encodes CASSPRDRGNTIYF. V usage is TRBV6-1 and J usage is TRBJ1-3, with 7 bases aligning to TRBD1. V lost 5 bases to trimming and J lost 4 bases; unmatched junction nucleotides: 5. This CDR3 comprises 14 residues. In germline, CDR1 is MNHNS, CDR2 SASEGT.

The V and J genes are TRBV2 and TRBJ1-4; maybe TRBD1 (5 bases). Trimming shortened V by 7 bases and J by 8 bases, and 23 bases separated the two germline ends. CDR3 length: 16 amino acids. Germline values: CDR1 SNHLY, CDR2 FYNNEI. The chain's CDR3 is CASMVAWAAGGEKLFF. CDR3 sequence (DNA): TGTGCCAGCATGGTGGCGTGGGCCGCGGGGGGAGAAAAACTGTTTTTT.